These T cell receptor beta chains were read from a single sample in a study of T cell responses to AZD1222 COVID-19 vaccine. Sequencing used immunoSEQ multiplex PCR; TCRdb keeps in-frame clones, though not all of them. This sample has under 150,000 clones; 92% occur once, and the top ten carry about 3%. The material was peripheral blood, obtained on day 0 of AZD1222 vaccination. These receptors were collected from an adult in good health. CDR3s include the opening cysteine and the closing phenylalanine or tryptophan. Each record gives: J gene, clone size, D gene, V gene, CDR3 DNA, CDR3 protein. A D gene is named only where the DNA matches it firmly. Where a row states a size, it is once, few, many or the class of an expanded clone; other rows omit it.

j_call: TRBJ1-1; clone_size: .; d_call: TRBD1; v_call: TRBV3-1/TRBV3-2; cdr3_nt: TGTGCCAGCAGCCAACCTAATATAGACAGGGGAACTGAAGCTTTCTTT; cdr3_aa: CASSQPNIDRGTEAFF
j_call: TRBJ2-7; clone_size: .; d_call: .; v_call: TRBV25-1; cdr3_nt: TGTGCCAGCAGTGAGGAGGGGGCTAGAAACGAGCAGTACTTC; cdr3_aa: CASSEEGARNEQYF
j_call: TRBJ2-5; clone_size: .; d_call: TRBD2; v_call: TRBV6-5; cdr3_nt: TGTGCCAGCGCGGGACTAGCGGGCGCTCAAGAGACCCAGTACTTC; cdr3_aa: CASAGLAGAQETQYF
j_call: TRBJ2-1; clone_size: .; d_call: .; v_call: TRBV5-1; cdr3_nt: TGCGCCAGCAGGGTGTACGGGAGCACCTACAATGAGCAGTTCTTC; cdr3_aa: CASRVYGSTYNEQFF
j_call: TRBJ2-2; clone_size: .; d_call: .; v_call: TRBV27; cdr3_nt: TGTGCCAGCAGTCTTATCCAGGGTTGGAACACCGGGGAGCTGTTTTTT; cdr3_aa: CASSLIQGWNTGELFF
j_call: TRBJ2-7; clone_size: .; d_call: .; v_call: TRBV12-3/TRBV12-4; cdr3_nt: TGTGCCAGCAGTGTCAGGGGGGGGCACGAGCAGTACTTC; cdr3_aa: CASSVRGGHEQYF
j_call: TRBJ1-5; clone_size: .; d_call: .; v_call: TRBV6-5; cdr3_nt: TGTGCCAGCAGCGGGGTCGGCAATCAGCCCCAGCATTTT; cdr3_aa: CASSGVGNQPQHF
j_call: TRBJ1-1; clone_size: .; d_call: .; v_call: TRBV18; cdr3_nt: TGTGCCAGCTCCAGGACAGACTCGAACACTGAAGCTTTCTTT; cdr3_aa: CASSRTDSNTEAFF
j_call: TRBJ1-6; clone_size: .; d_call: TRBD1; v_call: TRBV27; cdr3_nt: TGTGCCAGCAGCCACCTCGAGACAGGGGGGAATTATAATTCACCCCTCCACTTT; cdr3_aa: CASSHLETGGNYNSPLHF
j_call: TRBJ2-7; clone_size: .; d_call: .; v_call: TRBV7-9; cdr3_nt: TGTGCCAGCAGCCTGAGACTTTACGAGCAGTACTTC; cdr3_aa: CASSLRLYEQYF
j_call: TRBJ2-3; clone_size: .; d_call: TRBD2; v_call: TRBV10-3; cdr3_nt: TGTGCCATCAGTGGACTAGCGGCCCCCACAGATACGCAGTATTTT; cdr3_aa: CAISGLAAPTDTQYF
j_call: TRBJ1-3; clone_size: .; d_call: .; v_call: TRBV4-3; cdr3_nt: TGCGCCAGCAGCCAAGATCCCGATGGCTTCTTGGCGTTTGAAGACCCTGGAAACACCATATATTTT; cdr3_aa: CASSQDPDGFLAFEDPGNTIYF
j_call: TRBJ1-4; clone_size: .; d_call: .; v_call: TRBV18; cdr3_nt: TGTGCCAGCTCACCACCGGGAGGGATAGCGGGAAAACTGTTTTTT; cdr3_aa: CASSPPGGIAGKLFF
j_call: TRBJ2-2; clone_size: .; d_call: TRBD2; v_call: TRBV5-4; cdr3_nt: TGTGCCAGCAGCCCGGGACTAGCGGTGACCGGGGAGCTGTTTTTT; cdr3_aa: CASSPGLAVTGELFF
j_call: TRBJ2-1; clone_size: .; d_call: TRBD2; v_call: TRBV7-2; cdr3_nt: TGTGCCAGCAGCCCCGGACTAGCGGTAACCTACAATGAGCAGTTCTTC; cdr3_aa: CASSPGLAVTYNEQFF
j_call: TRBJ2-1; clone_size: .; d_call: .; v_call: TRBV12-5; cdr3_nt: TGTGCTAGTGGGCCCTTACAGGGAATGGGTGAGCAGTTCTTC; cdr3_aa: CASGPLQGMGEQFF
j_call: TRBJ2-1; clone_size: .; d_call: .; v_call: TRBV6-4; cdr3_nt: TGTGCCAGCGGACGGAGTGGGGAGCAGTTCTTC; cdr3_aa: CASGRSGEQFF
j_call: TRBJ1-5; clone_size: .; d_call: .; v_call: TRBV19; cdr3_nt: TGTGCCAGTAGTATACCATCCACAGGGCCAGGGAGCAATCAGCCCCAGCATTTT; cdr3_aa: CASSIPSTGPGSNQPQHF
j_call: TRBJ1-1; clone_size: .; d_call: .; v_call: TRBV29-1; cdr3_nt: TGCAGCGTTGAAGTCTGGAACACTGAAGCTTTCTTT; cdr3_aa: CSVEVWNTEAFF
j_call: TRBJ1-2; clone_size: .; d_call: .; v_call: TRBV7-2; cdr3_nt: TGTGCCAGCACCCTGACGGGACCCCGGGGCGAGAATGGCTACACCTTC; cdr3_aa: CASTLTGPRGENGYTF
j_call: TRBJ2-7; clone_size: .; d_call: .; v_call: TRBV6-1; cdr3_nt: TGTGCCAGCAGTGAAGGGTGGGATGATCAAGACTACGAGCAGTACTTC; cdr3_aa: CASSEGWDDQDYEQYF
j_call: TRBJ1-5; clone_size: .; d_call: TRBD1; v_call: TRBV19; cdr3_nt: TGTGCCAGTTTTCCGGGACAGGGCAATCAGCCCCAGCATTTT; cdr3_aa: CASFPGQGNQPQHF
j_call: TRBJ2-7; clone_size: .; d_call: .; v_call: TRBV28; cdr3_nt: TGTGCCAGCAGTGGACGGGTCCCGGGGTTGTACGAGCAGTACTTC; cdr3_aa: CASSGRVPGLYEQYF
j_call: TRBJ1-3; clone_size: .; d_call: .; v_call: TRBV19; cdr3_nt: TGTGCCAGTAGTATAGGAGGAGACTCTGGAAACACCATATATTTT; cdr3_aa: CASSIGGDSGNTIYF
j_call: TRBJ2-5; clone_size: .; d_call: TRBD2; v_call: TRBV18; cdr3_nt: TGTGCCAGCTCACCAGGACTAGCGGGAGGAGAGACCCAGTACTTC; cdr3_aa: CASSPGLAGGETQYF
j_call: TRBJ1-4; clone_size: .; d_call: TRBD1; v_call: TRBV3-1/TRBV3-2; cdr3_nt: TGTGCCAGCAGCCAAGGATACGGGGGACAGCTGTTTTTT; cdr3_aa: CASSQGYGGQLFF
j_call: TRBJ1-1; clone_size: .; d_call: TRBD1; v_call: TRBV11-2; cdr3_nt: TGTGCCAGCAGCTTAGATACAGGGGGCACTGAAGCTTTCTTT; cdr3_aa: CASSLDTGGTEAFF
j_call: TRBJ2-1; clone_size: .; d_call: TRBD2; v_call: TRBV9; cdr3_nt: TGTGCCAGCAGCGTAGGGTGGGGTAGCGGGAGGGCCCATGAGCAGTTCTTC; cdr3_aa: CASSVGWGSGRAHEQFF
j_call: TRBJ2-7; clone_size: .; d_call: .; v_call: TRBV29-1; cdr3_nt: TGCAGCGTTGAAGATCCGGGGAGCTCCTACGAGCAGTACTTC; cdr3_aa: CSVEDPGSSYEQYF
j_call: TRBJ2-2; clone_size: .; d_call: .; v_call: TRBV7-9; cdr3_nt: TGTGCCAGTGGACGGGCGAACACCGGGGAGCTGTTTTTT; cdr3_aa: CASGRANTGELFF
j_call: TRBJ1-5; clone_size: .; d_call: .; v_call: TRBV30; cdr3_nt: TGTGCCTGGAGAACCCAGTGGGGTCAGCCCCAGCATTTT; cdr3_aa: CAWRTQWGQPQHF
j_call: TRBJ1-3; clone_size: few; d_call: TRBD1; v_call: TRBV5-4; cdr3_nt: TGTGCCAGCAGCCCCGGACAGGGGAGGTCTGGAAACACCATATATTTT; cdr3_aa: CASSPGQGRSGNTIYF
j_call: TRBJ1-5; clone_size: .; d_call: .; v_call: TRBV6-2/TRBV6-3; cdr3_nt: TGTGCCAGCAGTTACCTGCGGGGCGGTCAGCCCCAGCATTTT; cdr3_aa: CASSYLRGGQPQHF
j_call: TRBJ2-2; clone_size: once; d_call: .; v_call: TRBV2; cdr3_nt: TGTGCCAGCAGTGAGTGGAGGGGGGACACCGGGGAGCTGTTTTTT; cdr3_aa: CASSEWRGDTGELFF
j_call: TRBJ1-1; clone_size: .; d_call: .; v_call: TRBV21-1; cdr3_nt: TGTGCCAGCAGCCGAATCCGGACAGGGAACGCTGAAGCTTTCTTT; cdr3_aa: CASSRIRTGNAEAFF
j_call: TRBJ1-2; clone_size: .; d_call: .; v_call: TRBV6-5; cdr3_nt: TGTGCCAGCACCGAACGACTAGGCTATGGCTACACCTTC; cdr3_aa: CASTERLGYGYTF
j_call: TRBJ2-7; clone_size: once; d_call: .; v_call: TRBV5-1; cdr3_nt: TGCGCCAGCAGCGTCCGGGCCTACGAGCAGTACTTC; cdr3_aa: CASSVRAYEQYF
j_call: TRBJ1-3; clone_size: .; d_call: .; v_call: TRBV9; cdr3_nt: TGTGCCAGCAGCGTAGCTATTGGGGAACACAGAATACCCTCTGGAAACACCATATATTTT; cdr3_aa: CASSVAIGEHRIPSGNTIYF
j_call: TRBJ1-1; clone_size: .; d_call: .; v_call: TRBV6-1; cdr3_nt: TGTGCCAGCAGGAGCGCTGACGGGAACACTGAAGCTTTCTTT; cdr3_aa: CASRSADGNTEAFF
j_call: TRBJ1-6; clone_size: .; d_call: .; v_call: TRBV5-8; cdr3_nt: TGTGCCAGCAGCTCCCGCGGGGGGGATAATTCACCCCTCCACTTT; cdr3_aa: CASSSRGGDNSPLHF
j_call: TRBJ1-1; clone_size: .; d_call: .; v_call: TRBV5-4; cdr3_nt: TGTGCCAGCAGCTTGAGCGTGGCGAACACTGAAGCTTTCTTT; cdr3_aa: CASSLSVANTEAFF
j_call: TRBJ2-3; clone_size: .; d_call: .; v_call: TRBV29-1; cdr3_nt: TGCAGCGTTGAAGCCCCATGGGTTAGCACAGATACGCAGTATTTT; cdr3_aa: CSVEAPWVSTDTQYF